The 24 T cell receptor beta chains below all came from one sample that was sequenced in a study of CD8 T cells in Susac syndrome. Reverse transcription of about 0.5 to 1 ug RNA was carried out with random hexamers. TCRdb processed the immunoSEQ multiplex PCR reads anew with MiXCR; each CDR3 protein has one entry. The profile shows 150,000 to 200,000 distinct CDR3 sequences, around nine tenths of them singletons. Sequenced input: CD4+ T cells from PBMCs. Receptor source: a human donor with Susac syndrome.

The rearrangement uses TRBV4-1 and TRBJ2-5, with a possible D match to TRBD2 (5 bases). The CDR3 has 14 amino acids. Germline-derived CDR1 and CDR2 are MGHRA and YSYEKL. The V gene lost 3 bases and the J gene lost 2 bases, with 10 bases spanning the gap. CDR3: CASSQERTQETQYF. DNA for the CDR3: TGCGCCAGCAGCCAGGAAAGGACTCAAGAGACCCAGTACTTC.

The chain combines TRBV5-1 with TRBJ2-3, with 11 bases identical to TRBD2. CDR1 and CDR2 (germline): SGHRS, YFSETQ. V shed 4 bases, J shed 1 base, and the junction held 2 bases outside the gene matches. The CDR3 consists of 15 residues. The CDR3 reads CASSETSGGTDTQYF. CDR3 bases: TGCGCCAGCAGCGAGACTAGCGGGGGCACAGATACGCAGTATTTT.

The J gene is TRBJ1-2, the V gene TRBV28, with 10 positions matching TRBD1. The germline V gene has CDR1 MDHEN and CDR2 SYDVKM. This CDR3 has 15 residues. V lost 1 base, J lost 6 bases, and 5 bases stayed unmatched. The CDR3 loop is CASSLSDRGLDGYTF. The DNA for the CDR3 is TGTGCCAGCAGTTTATCTGACAGGGGGCTGGATGGCTACACCTTC.

V gene TRBV20-1 combines with J gene TRBJ2-3; tentatively, D is TRBD2 (5 bases). With 3 bases removed from V and 6 bases from J, the gap between germline ends came to 16 bases. This CDR3 is built from 14 residues. CDR1 is DFQATT and CDR2 is SNEGSKA in the germline V gene (reference sequence). The CDR3 here is CSARVSTKRDTQYF. In DNA, the CDR3 is TGCAGTGCTAGGGTCTCCACAAAGCGGGATACGCAGTATTTT.

The chain has TRBV4-1 and TRBJ1-1; the D is unclear. Germline loops: CDR1 MGHRA, CDR2 YSYEKL. V was clipped by 3 bases and J by 6 bases, with 11 bases between them. This CDR3 has 13 residues. CDR3 region: CASSHVGPSEAFF. The CDR3 bases are TGCGCCAGCAGCCATGTAGGGCCCTCTGAAGCTTTCTTT.

In this sample, this clonotype turned up a few times. This chain connects TRBV6-5 to TRBJ2-1; a weak D match, TRBD1 (5 bases). V was pared by 1 base and J by 9 bases, with 10 bases between. CDR3 length: 13 amino acids. CDR1 and CDR2 from the germline V gene are MNHEY and SVGAGI. The CDR3 coding sequence is TGTGCCAGCAGTTACTTGGGGCAGGGTGAGCAGTTCTTC. It specifies CASSYLGQGEQFF.

The chain is built from TRBV20-1 and TRBJ2-3; possibly TRBD2 for D (6 bases). The V end was cut by 6 bases, the J end by 4 bases, with 17 bases between. The germline V gene has CDR1 DFQATT and CDR2 SNEGSKA (reference sequence). This CDR3 spans 14 amino acids. The CDR3 DNA reads as TGCAGTGCCCAACCGCCGGGGAGGCCAGATACGCAGTATTTT. It specifies CSAQPPGRPDTQYF.

V and J are TRBV20-1 and TRBJ2-5; no reliable D call. Trimming took 6 bases from V and 2 from J, leaving 10 bases between them. The CDR3 totals 12 residues. Germline V lookup: CDR1 DFQATT, CDR2 SNEGSKA (reference sequence). The CDR3: CSAKSPQETQYF. CDR3 nucleotide sequence: TGCAGTGCCAAATCGCCGCAAGAGACCCAGTACTTC.

The V and J genes are TRBV6-1 and TRBJ2-4; D unresolved. V dropped 7 bases and J dropped 5 bases, with 6 bases sitting between them. The CDR3 spans 11 residues. Germline loops: CDR1 MNHNS, CDR2 SASEGT. CDR3 sequence reads: CASNQENIQYF. As DNA, the CDR3 is TGTGCCAGCAACCAGGAAAACATTCAGTACTTC.

The chain combines TRBV6-5 with TRBJ1-2; possible D gene TRBD1, 6 bases. The V gene lost 9 bases and the J gene lost 2 bases, with 13 bases spanning the gap. The CDR3 runs 13 residues. Germline loops: CDR1 MNHEY, CDR2 SVGAGI. CDR3 sequence: CASKLGQNYGYTF. For the CDR3, the DNA is TGTGCCAGTAAATTAGGACAGAACTATGGCTACACCTTC.

In nucleotides, the CDR3 is TGTGCCAGCAGGAGACAGGGGGGCTACACCTTC. Encoded protein: CASRRQGGYTF. V is TRBV6-5 and J is TRBJ1-2; 8 bases fit TRBD1. The germline V gene encodes CDR1 MNHEY and CDR2 SVGAGI. The CDR3 contains 11 residues. The J segment lost 8 bases and the V segment lost 6 bases, leaving 2 bases of the junction unmatched.

J is TRBJ2-6 and V is TRBV19; no clear D gene. Trimming removed 1 base from V and 0 bases from J, with 4 bases in between. CDR1 LNHDA and CDR2 SQIVND come from the germline V gene (reference sequence). CDR3 length: 15 amino acids. CDR3 amino acids: CASSIVPSGANVLTF. As DNA, the CDR3 is TGTGCCAGTAGTATAGTACCCTCTGGGGCCAACGTCCTGACTTTC.

The chain combines TRBV28 with TRBJ1-2; D call uncertain. The V gene lost 10 bases and the J gene lost 0 bases, with 9 bases spanning the gap. This CDR3 is 12 amino acids long. The V gene's germline CDR1 is MDHEN and CDR2 SYDVKM. CDR3 nucleotide sequence: TGTGCCACCCAGGACGCTAACTATGGCTACACCTTC. Its protein is CATQDANYGYTF.

The V call is TRBV18, the J call TRBJ2-2; TRBD2 might be the D (6 bases). This CDR3 is built from 14 residues. Germline values: CDR1 KGHSH, CDR2 LQKENI. Trimming took off 7 bases at V and 2 bases at J, with 11 bases between the two ends. The CDR3 nucleotides read TGTGCCAGCTACATGACTAGAAACACCGGGGAGCTGTTTTTT. It is translated as CASYMTRNTGELFF.

The V call is TRBV29-1, the J call TRBJ2-5, with 9 bases identical to TRBD1. The CDR3 is 16 amino acids. V lost 0 bases to trimming and J lost 5 bases; unmatched junction nucleotides: 10. Germline CDR1 SQVTM, CDR2 ANQGSEA. CDR3 in DNA: TGCAGCGTTGAAGATAAGGGGACAGGGCGTAGGGAGACCCAGTACTTC. This sequence encodes CSVEDKGTGRRETQYF.

The chain couples TRBV25-1 to TRBJ2-3; 10 bases match TRBD1. Germline values: CDR1 MGHDK, CDR2 SYGVNS. The CDR3 is 13 amino acids. V was pared by 8 bases and J by 3 bases, with 2 bases of the junction left unmatched. CDR3 region: CASGTGVTDTQYF. CDR3 bases: TGTGCCAGCGGGACAGGGGTTACAGATACGCAGTATTTT.

V and J are TRBV29-1 and TRBJ1-2, with D perhaps matching TRBD1 (5 bases). Deletions cut 4 bases from V and 7 bases from J, with 13 bases between. Germline CDR1 is SQVTM and CDR2 is ANQGSEA. This CDR3 has 12 residues. The CDR3 protein is CSVVDQGFGYTF. The DNA for the CDR3 is TGCAGCGTTGTTGATCAGGGCTTTGGCTACACCTTC.

The genes are TRBV5-1 and TRBJ1-1, with D maybe TRBD1 (5 bases). In germline, CDR1 is SGHRS, CDR2 YFSETQ. The ends were cut back, 0 bases at V and 0 bases at J, with 15 bases in the middle. This CDR3 has 17 residues. CDR3 nucleotides: TGCGCCAGCAGCTTGGTTTCAGGGCTTCTAATGAACACTGAAGCTTTCTTT. Translation: CASSLVSGLLMNTEAFF. The full variable domain, rest sourced from reference TRBV5-1 and TRBJ1-1, is KAGVTQTPRYLIKTRGQQVTLSCSPISGHRSVSWYQQTPGQGLQFLFEYFSETQRNKGNFPGRFSGRQFSNSRSEMNVSTLELGDSALYLCASSLVSGLLMNTEAFFGQGTRLTVV.

The V gene is TRBV7-9, the J gene TRBJ2-6; a weak D match, TRBD2 (5 bases). The V end lost 8 bases, the J end lost 2 bases, and 7 bases lay between the germline ends. The V gene's germline CDR1 is SEHNR and CDR2 FQNEAQ (reference sequence). This CDR3 spans 13 amino acids. CDR3 sequence: CASEEAGANVLTF. CDR3 DNA: TGTGCCAGCGAGGAGGCTGGGGCCAACGTCCTGACTTTC.

This chain uses TRBV20-1 with TRBJ1-1; possible D gene TRBD1, 5 bases. CDR3 length: 14 amino acids. In germline, CDR1 is DFQATT, CDR2 SNEGSKA (reference sequence). Deletions cut 0 bases from V and 2 bases from J, with 10 bases between. The CDR3 coding sequence is TGCAGTGCTAGAGACGGGACGGACAACACTGAAGCTTTCTTT. It specifies CSARDGTDNTEAFF.

The CDR3 region is CAISRQGGEQYF. As DNA, the CDR3 is TGTGCCATCAGCCGACAGGGAGGCGAGCAGTACTTC. The chain couples TRBV10-3 to TRBJ2-7; possibly TRBD1 for D (7 bases). From germline, CDR1 is ENHRY and CDR2 SYGVKD. V was shortened by 6 bases and J by 6 bases, with 12 bases between the two germline ends. This CDR3 has 12 amino acids.

The chain joins TRBV20-1 to TRBJ2-1; D is tentatively TRBD1 or TRBD2 (6 bases each). Germline V CDR1 and CDR2: DFQATT, SNEGSKA (reference sequence). V was trimmed by 6 bases and J by 8 bases, leaving 11 bases between them. CDR3 length equals 11 residues. CDR3 residues: CSAGGPDEQFF. The CDR3, as DNA: TGCAGTGCGGGGGGCCCGGATGAGCAGTTCTTC.

The J gene is TRBJ2-3, the V gene TRBV9; 8 nucleotides line up with TRBD1. The length of the CDR3 is 17 residues. Germline CDR1 SGDLS, CDR2 YYNGEE. V dropped 4 bases and J dropped 0; count of bases not matched to a gene: 10. CDR3 residues: CASSTSPRDRSTDTQYF. The CDR3 nucleotides are TGTGCCAGCAGCACCTCCCCGCGGGACAGGAGCACAGATACGCAGTATTTT.

The genes are TRBV18 and TRBJ2-3; D is perhaps TRBD1 or TRBD2 (7 bases each). The CDR3 sequence is 17 residues long. Germline assignment: CDR1 KGHSH and CDR2 LQKENI. The germline V and J ends were trimmed by 1 base and 2 bases, with 16 bases remaining between them. CDR3 sequence: CASSPREGALPTDTQYF. The CDR3 DNA reads as TGTGCCAGCTCACCACGGGAGGGGGCCTTACCCACAGATACGCAGTATTTT.